This T cell receptor (beta chain) derives from a study of vaccination effects on CD4 cells after COVID-19. Study-level results: Marked clonal contraction was seen in infection- and vaccine-induced clones late after vaccination.

In the ViraFEST assay, antigen-specific CD4+ clonotypes were identified by expansion after peptide-pool stimulation. A 10-day culture period preceded the isolation of CD4+ T cells. Nobody among the vaccine recipients had prior SARS-CoV-2 infection (nucleocapsid antibodies were negative). Peptides at approximately 10 ug/ml and IL-2 at about 9.3 IU/ml were added to more than 1.5 million PBMC per well. Days 3 and 7 saw half the medium replaced with IL-2 medium. The table came from immunoSEQ multiplex PCR; TCRdb's copy has only in-frame clones and leaves some out. The profile covers 20,000 to 25,000 clones, with roughly 70% appearing a single time and about 9.7% taken by the ten largest. This clone was detected a few times. Its target is unknown. Unmatched junction bases numbered 20, after V lost 10 bases and J lost 8 bases. The germline V gene encodes CDR1 MGHDK and CDR2 SYGVNS. There are 18 residues in the CDR3.

The V and J genes are TRBV25-1 and TRBJ2-1, with TRBD2 matching over 13 bases. Sequencing was performed on CD4+ T cells from PBMCs cultured with HCoV-NL63 spike peptides, taken before COVID-19 vaccination. This TCR was recovered from a human donor who received a COVID-19 vaccine. Written as DNA, the CDR3 is TGTGCCATCCTGGTAAAAAGGGGGACTAGCGGGAAACGGTATGAGCAGTTCTTC. It yields the protein CAILVKRGTSGKRYEQFF. The variable domain in full, completed from reference TRBV25-1 and TRBJ2-1, reads EADIYQTPRYLVIGTGKKITLECSQTMGHDKMYWYQQDPGMELHLIHYSYGVNSTEKGDLSSESTVSRIRTEHFPLTLESARPSHTSQYLCAILVKRGTSGKRYEQFFGPGTRLTVL.